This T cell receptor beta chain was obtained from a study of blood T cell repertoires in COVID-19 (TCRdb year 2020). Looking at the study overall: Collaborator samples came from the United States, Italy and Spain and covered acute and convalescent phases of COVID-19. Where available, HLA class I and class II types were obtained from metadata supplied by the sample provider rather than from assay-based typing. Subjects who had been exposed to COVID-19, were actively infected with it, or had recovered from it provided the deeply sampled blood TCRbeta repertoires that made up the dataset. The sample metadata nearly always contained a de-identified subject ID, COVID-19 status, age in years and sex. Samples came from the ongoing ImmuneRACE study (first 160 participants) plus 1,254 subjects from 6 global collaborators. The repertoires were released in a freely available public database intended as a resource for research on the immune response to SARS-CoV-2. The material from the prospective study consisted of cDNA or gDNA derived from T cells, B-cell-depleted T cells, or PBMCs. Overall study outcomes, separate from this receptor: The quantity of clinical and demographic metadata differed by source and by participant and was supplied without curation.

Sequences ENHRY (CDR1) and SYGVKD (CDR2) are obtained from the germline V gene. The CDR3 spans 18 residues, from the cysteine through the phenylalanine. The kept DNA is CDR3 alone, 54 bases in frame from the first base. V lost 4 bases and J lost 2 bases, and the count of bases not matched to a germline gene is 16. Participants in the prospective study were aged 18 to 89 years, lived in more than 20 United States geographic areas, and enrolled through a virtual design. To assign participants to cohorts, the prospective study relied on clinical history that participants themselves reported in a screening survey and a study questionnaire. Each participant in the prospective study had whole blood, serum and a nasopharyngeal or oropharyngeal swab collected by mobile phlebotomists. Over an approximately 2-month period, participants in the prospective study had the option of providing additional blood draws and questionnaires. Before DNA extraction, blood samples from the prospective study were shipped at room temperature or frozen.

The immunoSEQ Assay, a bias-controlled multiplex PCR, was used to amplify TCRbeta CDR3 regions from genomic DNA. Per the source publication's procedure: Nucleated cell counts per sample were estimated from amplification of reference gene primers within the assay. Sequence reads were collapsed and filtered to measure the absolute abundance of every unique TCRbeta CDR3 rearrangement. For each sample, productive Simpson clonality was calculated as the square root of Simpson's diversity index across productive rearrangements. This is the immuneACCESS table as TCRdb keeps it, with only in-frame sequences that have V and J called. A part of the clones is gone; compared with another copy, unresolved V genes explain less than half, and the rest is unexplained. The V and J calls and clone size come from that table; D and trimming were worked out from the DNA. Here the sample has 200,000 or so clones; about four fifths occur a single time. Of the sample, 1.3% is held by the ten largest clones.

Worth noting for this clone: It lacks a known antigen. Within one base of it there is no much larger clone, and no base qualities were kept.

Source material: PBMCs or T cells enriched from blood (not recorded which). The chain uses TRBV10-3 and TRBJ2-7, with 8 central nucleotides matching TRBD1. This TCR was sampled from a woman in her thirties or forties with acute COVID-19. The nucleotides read TGTGCCATCAGTGTGCAAGGACAGGGTCGACCTTCCCCCTACGAGCAGTACTTC. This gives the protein CAISVQGQGRPSPYEQYF.